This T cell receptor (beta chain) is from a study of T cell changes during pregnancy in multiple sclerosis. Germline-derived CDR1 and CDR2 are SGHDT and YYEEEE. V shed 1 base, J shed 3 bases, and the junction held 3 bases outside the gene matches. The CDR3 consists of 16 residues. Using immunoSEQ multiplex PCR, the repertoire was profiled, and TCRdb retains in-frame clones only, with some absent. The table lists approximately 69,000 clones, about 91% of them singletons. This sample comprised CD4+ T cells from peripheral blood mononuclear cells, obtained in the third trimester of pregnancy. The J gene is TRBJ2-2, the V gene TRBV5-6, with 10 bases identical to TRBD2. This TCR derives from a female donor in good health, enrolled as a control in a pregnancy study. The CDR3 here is CASSLTSGAYTGELFF. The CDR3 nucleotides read TGTGCCAGCAGCTTGACTAGCGGGGCGTACACCGGGGAGCTGTTTTTT.